The 11 T cell receptor beta chains below come from one sample, sequenced in a study of T cell responses to AZD1222 COVID-19 vaccine. Sequencing used immunoSEQ multiplex PCR; TCRdb keeps in-frame clones, though not all of them. The profile shows about 100,000 clones, just under 90% of them singletons. The sequencing used peripheral blood, collected on day 0 of AZD1222 vaccination. The receptors shown here come from an adult in good health.

The CDR3 nucleotides are TGTGCCAGTTTACAGGGGTTGGGCACTGAAGCTTTCTTT. Its protein product is CASLQGLGTEAFF. J is TRBJ1-1 and V is TRBV6-5, with 7 bases identical to TRBD1. The CDR3 extends over 13 amino acids. The germline gives CDR1 MNHEY, CDR2 SVGAGI. V was pared by 9 bases and J by 4 bases, with 8 bases of the junction left unmatched.

The table lists this clone with a few counts. V usage is TRBV7-9 and J usage is TRBJ1-3, with 7 positions matching TRBD1. Germline V gives CDR1 SEHNR, CDR2 FQNEAQ (reference sequence). V shed 5 bases and J 4 bases; nucleotides not matched to a gene: 8. The CDR3 is 15 amino acids. The CDR3 sequence: CASSTRTGFGNTIYF. CDR3 sequence (DNA): TGTGCCAGCAGCACCAGGACAGGCTTCGGAAACACCATATATTTT.

The chain combines TRBV21-1 with TRBJ1-4; TRBD1 is the table's D call and was not checked against the DNA. TRBV21-1 is an annotated pseudogene. CDR3 length: 15 amino acids. The CDR3 DNA reads as TGTGCCAGCACCAGGCGACGAGACGGTAATGAAAAACTGTTTTTT. It encodes CASTRRRDGNEKLFF.

This sequence joins TRBV19 and TRBJ1-4; D is unresolved. Germline CDR1 and CDR2: LNHDA and SQIVND (reference sequence). The CDR3 is 15 residues long. With 6 bases removed from V and 5 bases from J, the gap between germline ends came to 16 bases. The CDR3 DNA reads TGTGCCAGTAGCCATCGGGCAGACCTGAATGAAAAACTGTTTTTT. Translation gives CASSHRADLNEKLFF.

The chain recombines TRBV19 with TRBJ1-5, with 9 bases lining up with TRBD1. Germline CDR1 is LNHDA and CDR2 is SQIVND (reference sequence). The CDR3 contains 13 residues. V lost 6 bases, J lost 8 bases, and 5 bases stayed unmatched. The CDR3, as DNA: TGTGCCAGTAGGGGACAGGGTTTGGAGCCCCAGCATTTT. It specifies CASRGQGLEPQHF.

This clone is a singleton in its sample. The chain uses TRBV25-1 and TRBJ2-3; 8 bases agree with TRBD2. The CDR3 spans 13 residues. Losses at the gene ends were 5 bases for V and 3 bases for J; bases not matched to a gene: 1. Per germline, CDR1 MGHDK and CDR2 SYGVNS. Here the CDR3 reads CASSSGGTDTQYF. The CDR3 region has the DNA TGTGCCAGCAGTAGCGGGGGAACAGATACGCAGTATTTT.

This chain links TRBV3-1 (or the pseudogene TRBV3-2) with TRBJ1-2, with D possibly matching TRBD1 (5 bases). Germline lookup yields CDR1 LGHDT and CDR2 YNNKEL (reference sequence). This CDR3 comprises 11 residues. Trimming cost V 7 bases and J 7 bases, with 10 bases left between them. CDR3 in DNA: TGTGCCAGCACCCGGGGCAGTGGCTACACCTTC. The encoded protein is CASTRGSGYTF.

The chain recombines TRBV5-8 with TRBJ1-6; the D gene is possibly TRBD1 (6 bases). Trimming took 5 bases from V and 9 from J, leaving 15 bases between them. Germline CDR1 reads SGHTS; CDR2 reads YDEGEE. The CDR3 covers 14 residues. The CDR3: CASSLPGHGSPLHF. DNA of the CDR3: TGTGCCAGCAGTTTACCGGGACACGGTTCACCCCTCCACTTT.

The chain is built from TRBV5-1 and TRBJ1-2; 9 bases align to TRBD1. Germline CDR1 and CDR2: SGHRS and YFSETQ. The CDR3 runs to 14 residues. V lost 4 bases, J lost 2 bases, and 3 bases stayed unmatched. Written as DNA, the CDR3 is TGCGCCAGCAGCATAGGACAGGGGAACTATGGCTACACCTTC. It codes for CASSIGQGNYGYTF.

The V gene is TRBV19, the J gene TRBJ1-5; tentatively, D is TRBD1 (6 bases). Germline CDR1 LNHDA, CDR2 SQIVND (reference sequence). The ends were cut back, 7 bases at V and 0 bases at J, with 13 bases in the middle. The CDR3 runs 15 residues. The CDR3 reads CASTADSYSNQPQHF. As DNA, the CDR3 is TGTGCCAGTACCGCGGACAGCTATAGCAATCAGCCCCAGCATTTT.

This chain connects TRBV3-1 (or the pseudogene TRBV3-2) to TRBJ1-6; 8 bases match TRBD1. There are 15 residues in the CDR3. V shed 3 bases and J 7 bases; nucleotides not matched to a gene: 5. Looked up from germline, CDR1 is LGHDT and CDR2 is YNNKEL (reference sequence). The CDR3 region has the DNA TGTGCCAGCAGCCACAGGGGGCAGCCGAATTCACCCCTCCACTTT. It is translated as CASSHRGQPNSPLHF.